The T cell receptor (beta chain) described here comes from a study of blood T cell repertoires in COVID-19 (dated by TCRdb to the early 2020s). A note on the overall study: Samples from collaborators originated in the United States, Italy and Spain and spanned both the acute and convalescent phases of COVID-19. The prospective study material was composed of cDNA or gDNA derived from T cells, B-cell-depleted T cells, or PBMCs. Deeply sampled blood TCRbeta repertoires from subjects exposed to, actively infected with, or recovered from COVID-19 were included in the dataset. The repertoires were released in a freely available public database meant as a resource for research on the immune response to SARS-CoV-2. The samples were drawn from two sources: the first 160 participants of the ongoing ImmuneRACE study, and over 950 subjects contributed by 6 global collaborators. A de-identified subject ID, COVID-19 status, age in years and sex were almost always included in the sample metadata. Where HLA class I and class II types were available, the types were taken from metadata supplied by the sample provider, not from assay-based typing. Results and caveats for the whole study, not just this receptor: The amount of clinical and demographic metadata varied by source and participant and was provided uncurated.

Details on this clone: Its antigen is unknown. No clone much larger than this one lies a single base away; base qualities are absent.

In the germline V gene (reference sequence), CDR1 corresponds to GTSNPN and CDR2 to SVGIG. The CDR3 goes from the cysteine to the phenylalanine over 13 residues. The read is trimmed to its CDR3 DNA, 39 bases read in frame from base 1. Relative to germline, V is 1 base shorter and J is 8 bases shorter, with 11 bases between their ends. The collaborating institutions used their own protocols to collect whole blood in K2EDTA tubes. For TCRbeta analysis, collaborator samples were shipped as frozen whole blood, as isolated PBMCs, or as DNA extracted from either sample type. TCRbeta CDR3 regions were amplified from genomic DNA using the immunoSEQ Assay, a bias-controlled multiplex PCR. The study's processing was this. The number of nucleated cells in each sample was estimated by amplification of reference gene primers within the assay. Sequence reads were collapsed and filtered to measure the absolute abundance of every unique TCRbeta CDR3 rearrangement. For each sample, productive Simpson clonality was calculated as the square root of Simpson's diversity index across productive rearrangements. Held by TCRdb, this immuneACCESS table contains in-frame sequences only and omits some clones. Under half of the omission traces to an unresolved V gene where checked; the cause of the rest is unknown. V and J calls plus clone size are reproduced from that table; the DNA served to infer D and trimming. Recorded for this sample are about 250,000 clones; 86% of them occurred a single time. The top ten clonotypes cover 3% of the sample.

The sequence was obtained from a woman in her 30s with active or convalescent COVID-19. The source material was peripheral blood. Recombination joined TRBV30 with TRBJ2-2; no D segment can be confidently identified. DNA sequence: TGTGCCTGGAGTGGCGTACTTGGTGGGGAGCTGTTTTTT. This gives the protein CAWSGVLGGELFF.